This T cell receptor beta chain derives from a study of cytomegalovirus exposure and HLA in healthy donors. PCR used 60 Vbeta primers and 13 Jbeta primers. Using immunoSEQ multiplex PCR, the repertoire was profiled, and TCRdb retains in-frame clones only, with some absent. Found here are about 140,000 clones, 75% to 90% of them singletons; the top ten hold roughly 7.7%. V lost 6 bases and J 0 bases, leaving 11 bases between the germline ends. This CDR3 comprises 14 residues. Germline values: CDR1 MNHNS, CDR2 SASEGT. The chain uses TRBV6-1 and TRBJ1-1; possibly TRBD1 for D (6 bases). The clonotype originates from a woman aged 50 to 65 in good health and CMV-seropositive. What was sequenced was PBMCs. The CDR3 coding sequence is TGTGCCAGCAGAGGACAGATTTTGAACACTGAAGCTTTCTTT. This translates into CASRGQILNTEAFF.